Given below is one TCR beta chain in context. This clonotype was detected many times. Its antigen target is currently unknown. Per-nucleotide qualities are absent, and no much larger clonotype sits a single base away. Patients with ophthalmopathy had moderately to severely active disease, with a Clinical Activity Score of 3 or more, a NOSPECS grade of 4 or more, and a disease duration of less than 3 months. Anyone with other autoimmune diseases, uncontrolled infections, pregnancy or lactation was excluded from the study. Diagnosis relied on clinical symptoms, serum thyroxine, TRAb, thyroid ultrasound and orbital computed tomography. Using Ficoll-Paque density gradient centrifugation, PBMCs were isolated from 8.5 to 10 ml of fresh peripheral blood. Total RNA was extracted using Trizol reagent, and RNA quality was checked on an Agilent 2100 Bioanalyzer. The data originate from a study of Graves' ophthalmopathy and Graves' hyperthyroidism (dated by TCRdb to the late 2010s). In terms of the full investigation: Peripheral blood was collected at initial diagnosis, prior to any treatment. The study used TCR beta repertoire signatures to distinguish Graves' ophthalmopathy from Graves' hyperthyroidism and to predict progression to ophthalmopathy. In total, 135 blood samples were TCR-sequenced: 43 ophthalmopathy, around 75 hyperthyroidism and about 17 hyperthyroidism-to-ophthalmopathy patients. A discovery set of 95 to 100 patients (43 ophthalmopathy, 55 to 65 stable hyperthyroidism) was enrolled to explore V-J signatures distinguishing ophthalmopathy from hyperthyroidism. The independent validation cohort included under 20 hyperthyroidism patients plus 17 patients who later progressed from hyperthyroidism to ophthalmopathy. In about 6 hyperthyroidism patients, the T-cell repertoire of thyroid tissue was compared with the T-cell repertoire of blood. Following sample collection, hyperthyroidism patients were given methimazole at a starting dose of 30 mg daily, and ophthalmopathy patients were given high-dose intravenous methylprednisolone. The 95 to 100 discovery patients were randomly split 7:3 into training and test sets. Summary of the overall study and its limitations: In cross-validation, the 13-signature model distinguished ophthalmopathy from stable hyperthyroidism with about 89% sensitivity and 81% to 82% specificity, while in the test set the corresponding values were roughly 80% and 75%. In validation, the model predicted ophthalmopathy progression with about 71% sensitivity and approximately 78% specificity; eleven to twelve predicted patients were CT-confirmed with GO in a median of about 6.1 months. Among expanded thyroid clonotypes with frequency above 0.001, most also showed up in blood, which suggests that blood repertoires may reflect the thyroid immune response. No statistical method was used to predetermine the sample size, and group allocation was not hidden from the investigators.

From the germline V gene, CDR1 is MDHEN and CDR2 is SYDVKM. V is trimmed back by 4 bases and J by 9 bases, and the junction contains 12 bases that no gene match accounts for. Measured from the cysteine to the phenylalanine, the CDR3 is 15 residues long. Of the read, only the CDR3 DNA is kept; its 45 bases are in frame from base 1. TCR beta CDR3 regions were amplified from RNA transcripts for repertoire sequencing. The first round was an RT-PCR using HTBI primers with the Qiagen OneStep RT-PCR kit, and this first round was followed by a second-round multiplex PCR, then size selection and purification. Libraries were sequenced paired-end with 100 bp reads on an Illumina HiSeq2000. In the paper's pipeline: SOAPnuke was used to process the reads, throwing out any read that had adapters, had uncalled bases, had a mean Phred below 15, or lacked an exact constant-primer or identifier match. High-quality paired reads were merged with COPE v1.2.5. Each unique nucleotide sequence was treated as a clonotype, and MiTCR v1.1 was used to align the clonotypes to the IMGT TRB V, D and J references. The analysis was limited to V-J combinations with a frequency above 0.0001, which together covered 99.2% of repertoires. For each V-J combination, a TCR clonal expansion and chaos score was defined as F50 clonal expansion divided by the chaos observed in the TCRdist matrix. Features were reduced by Welch's t-statistics and random forest to roughly 14 V-J combinations, which fed a naive Bayes classifier. The Morisita-Horn index was used to measure how similar the thyroid and blood repertoires were. TCRdb applied fastp at Q25 and MiXCR to the public reads, then kept only in-frame beta chains. One record per CDR3 amino acid sequence lists the most common genes and DNA. The V and J calls and clone size come from TCRdb's table, not from the authors' own analysis. For this sample the table gives 350,000 to 450,000 distinct CDR3 sequences, of which around 20% were detected only once. Approximately 1.4% of the sample goes to the ten largest clones.

The clonotype comes from a young woman with Graves' ophthalmopathy. Donor details come from another sample of the same person, matched by shared clones. The rearranged segments are TRBV28 and TRBJ1-2; 9 bases in the middle match TRBD1. Sequenced sample: peripheral blood. The CDR3 region: CASSYGTGRVYSYTF. The sequenced DNA: TGTGCCAGCAGTTACGGGACAGGGAGGGTTTATAGCTACACCTTC.